The 9 T cell receptor beta chains below all came from one sample that was sequenced in a study of blood T cells in healthy people across ages. For the second PCR, which ran for about 6 to 11 cycles, a sample-barcoded 5' primer and a J-beta primer mix were used. TCRdb reprocessed the 5' RACE reads with MiXCR, giving one entry per CDR3 protein. This sample has over 1,500,000 distinct CDR3 sequences, with roughly 52% found just once. The sequenced sample consisted of blood. These TCRs come from a woman in her thirties or forties in good health.

The V gene is TRBV4-1, the J gene TRBJ2-4, with D uncertain. The CDR3 loop spans 16 amino acids. CDR1 and CDR2 from the germline V gene are MGHRA and YSYEKL. V dropped 1 base and J dropped 0 bases, with 10 bases sitting between them. CDR3 sequence: CASSQVVGVAKNIQYF. The DNA for the CDR3 is TGCGCCAGCAGCCAAGTGGTGGGTGTAGCCAAAAACATTCAGTACTTC.

This clonotype was counted between two and nine times. The chain is built from TRBV29-1 and TRBJ2-4, with unresolved D. The germline CDR1 and CDR2 sequences are SQVTM and ANQGSEA. CDR3 length equals 12 residues. V was trimmed by 5 bases and J by 0 bases, leaving 5 bases between them. The CDR3 reads CSVRVAKNIQYF. DNA of the CDR3: TGCAGCGTTCGGGTAGCCAAAAACATTCAGTACTTC.

A remark on this clonotype: This may come from a read error, since a much larger clone is one base off. V is TRBV7-2 and J is TRBJ2-6; D gene uncertain. Germline V gene lookup returns CDR1 SGHTA and CDR2 FQGNSA. The CDR3 spans 16 residues. CDR3 sequence: CASGFLASSGANVLTF. The CDR3 region has the DNA TGTGCCAGCGGCTTTCTGGCTAGCTCTGGGGCCAACGTCCTGACTTTC.

The chain combines TRBV24-1 with TRBJ2-1, with a weak D call TRBD1 (5 bases). V was cut by 7 bases and J by 15 bases, with 18 bases left in between. Per the germline V gene, CDR1 is KGHDR and CDR2 is SFDVKD. The CDR3 is 12 amino acids. The CDR3 is CATSDQAQGTFF. In nucleotides, the CDR3 is TGTGCCACCAGCGACCAGGCGCAGGGTACGTTCTTC.

This clonotype was seen only a few times. The CDR3 bases are TGCGCCAGCAGCCAAGCAATTATCTCAGGGGGTGGCTACACCTTC. It is translated as CASSQAIISGGGYTF. The chain is built from TRBV4-3 and TRBJ1-2; 7 bases align to TRBD1. This CDR3 is built from 15 residues. Germline CDR1 is LGHNA and CDR2 is YSLEER. V shed 1 base, J shed 7 bases, and the junction held 9 bases outside the gene matches.

In this sample, this clonotype turned up once. The chain links TRBV20-1 to TRBJ1-2; 11 bases fit TRBD1. V shed 7 bases and J 8 bases; nucleotides not matched to a gene: 12. CDR1 and CDR2 from the germline V gene are DFQATT and SNEGSKA (reference sequence). The CDR3 covers 14 residues. CDR3: CSGYNRGQGEGYTF. CDR3 nucleotide sequence: TGCAGTGGATACAACCGGGGACAGGGGGAAGGCTACACCTTC.

This clonotype was detected once. The V gene is TRBV20-1, the J gene TRBJ2-7; 9 nucleotides line up with TRBD1. Trimming cost V 0 bases and J 6 bases; bases outside gene matches: 9. Germline loops: CDR1 DFQATT, CDR2 SNEGSKA (reference sequence). CDR3 size: 15 residues. The CDR3 protein is CSARDTGTGRIEQYF. Here the CDR3 DNA reads TGCAGTGCTAGAGATACCGGGACAGGGAGAATCGAGCAGTACTTC.

The rearrangement uses TRBV20-1 and TRBJ2-5; 10 bases line up with TRBD1. CDR1 and CDR2 from the germline V gene are DFQATT and SNEGSKA (reference sequence). J was trimmed by 7 bases and V by 2 bases; bases with no gene match: 7. The length of the CDR3 is 14 residues. For the CDR3, the DNA is TGCAGTGCTAGAACCGGGACAGGGGTGGGGACCCAGTACTTC. Protein: CSARTGTGVGTQYF.

This chain links TRBV2 with TRBJ2-7; possible D gene TRBD1, 7 bases. The CDR3 is 14 amino acids. Germline CDR1 and CDR2: SNHLY and FYNNEI. Trimming removed 9 bases from V and 4 bases from J, with 19 bases in between. This CDR3 reads CARGPAGQIYEQYF. CDR3 DNA sequence: TGTGCCAGGGGTCCGGCGGGACAGATTTACGAGCAGTACTTC.